The sequence of this T cell receptor beta chain was determined in a study of technical replicates of blood from a handful of donors. Germline lookup yields CDR1 SGDLS and CDR2 YYNGEE. Trimming took off 2 bases at V and 1 base at J, with 12 bases between the two ends. The CDR3 loop spans 15 amino acids. This table comes from immunoSEQ multiplex PCR, and its TCRdb copy is limited to in-frame clones, with some not included. The table shows around 83,000 clones, with more than 90% occurring only once. Sequencing was performed on T cells isolated from PBMCs. This TCR derives from a human donor in good health. Some clones in this sample may be carry-over from other donors' samples. The V gene is TRBV9, the J gene TRBJ1-2, with D perhaps TRBD1 (6 bases). CDR3 bases: TGTGCCAGCAGCGTGAGGGACATTAATAACTATGGCTACACCTTC. Its translation: CASSVRDINNYGYTF.